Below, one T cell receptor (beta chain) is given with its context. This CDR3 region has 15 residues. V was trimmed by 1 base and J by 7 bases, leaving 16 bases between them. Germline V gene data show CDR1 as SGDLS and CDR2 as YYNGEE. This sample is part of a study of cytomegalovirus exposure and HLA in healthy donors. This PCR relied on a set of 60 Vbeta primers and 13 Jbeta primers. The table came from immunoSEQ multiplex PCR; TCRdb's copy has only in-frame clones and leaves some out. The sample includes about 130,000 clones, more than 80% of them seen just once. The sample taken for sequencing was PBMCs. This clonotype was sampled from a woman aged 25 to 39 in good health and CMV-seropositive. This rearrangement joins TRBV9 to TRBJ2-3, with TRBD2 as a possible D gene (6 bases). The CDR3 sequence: CASSVRPGAGNTQYF. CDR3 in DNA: TGTGCCAGCAGCGTAAGACCGGGAGCCGGTAATACGCAGTATTTT.